This TCR beta chain was captured in a study of blood T cell repertoires in COVID-19 (dated by TCRdb to the early 2020s). About the study as a whole: Collaborator samples came from the United States, Italy and Spain and covered acute and convalescent phases of COVID-19. Deeply sampled blood TCRbeta repertoires from subjects exposed to, actively infected with, or recovered from COVID-19 were included in the dataset. The repertoires were made available in a free public database intended to serve as a resource for research on the immune response to SARS-CoV-2. Samples were obtained from the ongoing ImmuneRACE study (first 160 participants) and from 1,200 or so subjects provided by 6 global collaborators. Where available, HLA class I and class II types were obtained from metadata supplied by the sample provider rather than from assay-based typing. The material from the prospective study consisted of cDNA or gDNA derived from T cells, B-cell-depleted T cells, or PBMCs. A de-identified subject ID, COVID-19 status, age in years and sex were almost always included in the sample metadata.

From a lookup of the germline V gene, CDR1 and CDR2 are SGHRS and YFSETQ. The CDR3 contains 16 residues, cysteine and phenylalanine counted. Only the CDR3 DNA stays, 48 bases, in frame from base 1. The germline ends are 17 bases apart after V is trimmed by 6 bases and J by 2 bases. Results the study describes overall, beyond this receptor: The quantity of clinical and demographic metadata differed by source and by participant and was supplied without curation.

Notes on this clone: The target of this receptor is not known. The sample holds no much larger clone one base away, and base qualities are not on file.

The immunoSEQ Assay, a bias-controlled multiplex PCR, was used to amplify TCRbeta CDR3 regions from genomic DNA. Concerning the study's data processing: Within the assay, amplification of reference gene primers was used to estimate how many nucleated cells each sample contained. To quantify the absolute abundance of each unique TCRbeta CDR3 rearrangement, sequence reads were collapsed and filtered. For each sample, productive Simpson clonality was calculated as the square root of Simpson's diversity index over productive rearrangements. Imported from immuneACCESS, the table was reduced by TCRdb to in-frame sequences with V and J called. These copies leave out some clones; in studies compared against another copy, an unresolved V gene accounts for under half, and the cause of the remainder is not known. That table is the source of V, J and clone size, and D and trimming were worked out from the DNA. Across this sample there are roughly 260,000 clones, with about nine tenths seen only once. The top ten clonotypes cover approximately 4.3% of the sample.

Another Seattle source contributed samples from volunteer blood donors who had recovered from COVID-19. Whole blood was collected in K2EDTA tubes by collaborating institutions according to the institutions' own protocols. For TCRbeta analysis, collaborators shipped samples in one of three forms: frozen whole blood, isolated PBMCs, or DNA extracted from either of those sample types. This chain is built from TRBV5-1 and TRBJ2-2, and perhaps TRBD1 as D gene, on 6 matching bases. The sample consisted of peripheral blood. This clonotype originated in a man aged 55 to 70 who had recovered from COVID-19. The DNA is TGCGCCAGCACCTCTTATTCAGGGGTTAACACCGGGGAGCTGTTTTTT. This sequence encodes CASTSYSGVNTGELFF.